The 9 T cell receptor beta chains in this list originate from one sample, sequenced in a study of tissue T cells after allogeneic stem cell transplantation. Some clones are missing from TCRdb's copy, which holds only in-frame ones; the method was immunoSEQ multiplex PCR. The data show thousands of clones, 69% seen once. Specimen: duodenal tissue, collected at autopsy. The receptors here all came from a female patient between 18 and 50 years old with steroid-refractory graft-versus-host disease after an allogeneic stem cell transplant. Some T cells may have come from the graft donor.

The J gene is TRBJ1-1, the V gene TRBV2, with D perhaps TRBD1 (5 bases). Germline loops: CDR1 SNHLY, CDR2 FYNNEI. The CDR3 length is 13 residues. V dropped 5 bases and J dropped 0 bases, with 7 bases sitting between them. The CDR3 nucleotides read TGTGCCAGCAGTCCGGGGCTGAACACTGAAGCTTTCTTT. Protein product: CASSPGLNTEAFF.

The chain has TRBV5-6 and TRBJ2-7; no firm D call. Germline CDR1 SGHDT, CDR2 YYEEEE. Deletions cut 4 bases from V and 3 bases from J, with 5 bases between. There are 11 residues in the CDR3. CDR3 amino acids: CASSLGYEQYF. CDR3 in DNA: TGTGCCAGCAGCCTGGGCTACGAGCAGTACTTC.

The V call is TRBV9, the J call TRBJ1-2, with TRBD1 matching over 8 bases. With 4 bases clipped from V and 2 bases from J, the junction kept 7 bases outside the gene matches. This CDR3 comprises 15 residues. CDR1 SGDLS and CDR2 YYNGEE come from the germline V gene. CDR3 residues: CASSPRTGTNYGYTF. CDR3 nucleotides: TGTGCCAGCAGCCCCCGGACAGGGACCAACTATGGCTACACCTTC.

The chain is built from TRBV4-1 and TRBJ2-7; no definite D call. Germline V lookup: CDR1 MGHRA, CDR2 YSYEKL. The CDR3 length is 16 residues. V lost 1 base and J 3 bases, leaving 16 bases between the germline ends. The CDR3 nucleotides read TGCGCCAGCAGCCAAGGGCCTGGGTGGCTGGGCTACGAGCAGTACTTC. Its translation is CASSQGPGWLGYEQYF.

J is TRBJ1-2 and V is TRBV6-4; D is unclear. The CDR3 loop spans 13 amino acids. V was shortened by 2 bases and J by 4 bases, with 8 bases between the two germline ends. Germline V gene lookup returns CDR1 MRHNA and CDR2 SNTAGT. CDR3 in DNA: TGTGCCAGCAGTGACCCCCGGACCTATGGCTACACCTTC. It encodes CASSDPRTYGYTF.

V usage is TRBV6-5 and J usage is TRBJ2-3, with 7 bases aligning to TRBD1. The CDR3 extends over 14 amino acids. CDR1 MNHEY and CDR2 SVGAGI come from the germline V gene. The V segment lost 6 bases and the J segment 5 bases; nucleotides outside the gene matches: 8. CDR3 sequence (DNA): TGTGCCAGCAGCCCCAGGGGGTCGGGAGATACGCAGTATTTT. Its translation is CASSPRGSGDTQYF.

This clone was seen just once. V usage is TRBV10-2 and J usage is TRBJ2-7, with TRBD1 as a possible D gene (5 bases). Per the germline V gene, CDR1 is WSHSY and CDR2 is SAAADI. This CDR3 comprises 13 residues. Trimming stripped 2 bases from V and 2 bases from J, with 7 bases between. The CDR3 region is CASSEGATYEQYF. The CDR3 bases are TGCGCCAGCAGTGAGGGGGCGACCTACGAGCAGTACTTC.

The rearrangement uses TRBV11-3 and TRBJ2-2; 7 bases line up with TRBD1. This CDR3 has 14 residues. The trim removed 5 bases at V and 7 bases at J, leaving 7 bases unmatched. Germline V lookup: CDR1 SGHNT, CDR2 YENEEA. CDR3 sequence (DNA): TGTGCCAGCAGCCCGAGACAGGGCGGCGGGGAGCTGTTTTTT. Translated: CASSPRQGGGELFF.

The CDR3 coding sequence is TGTGCCAGCAGCGGCATTACTAGGCGCTCCTACAATGAGCAGTTCTTC. Protein product: CASSGITRRSYNEQFF. The rearrangement joins TRBV9 to TRBJ2-1, with TRBD2 as a possible D gene (5 bases). The CDR3 runs to 16 residues. CDR1 SGDLS and CDR2 YYNGEE come from the germline V gene. V lost 3 bases and J lost 0, with 13 bases in between.